The T cell receptor (beta chain) described here comes from a study of spatial heterogeneity in lung cancer. Overall study findings and caveats: For tumor T cells, estimated coverage reached only 5.5% to 8% (alpha) and around 13% (beta). Mutation counts in tumors were tracked by counts of expanded intratumoral alpha and beta TCRs.

This clonotype is labeled as medium-sized (0.01 to 0.1%). No antigen is known for it. MiXCR, applied by TCRdb to the 5' RACE reads, yields one record per CDR3 protein. The data contain about 3,100 distinct CDR3 sequences, roughly 10% of them singletons. Time point: sample taken at primary tumor resection. The sequenced material consisted of unsorted whole RNA from tumor, nontumor lung or frozen PBMC. CDR1 is SGHTA, CDR2 FQGNSA, per germline. V lost 6 bases, J lost 6 bases, and 20 bases lay in between. The CDR3 is 15 amino acids. The sequences come from lung tumor tissue, collected at surgery. The V call is TRBV7-2, the J call TRBJ1-2; D may be TRBD1 (6 bases). This receptor was taken from a male donor with early-stage non-small cell lung cancer. The CDR3 here is CASSRVLRDIDGYTF. The CDR3 nucleotides are TGTGCCAGCAGTCGTGTACTCCGGGACATTGATGGCTACACCTTC.